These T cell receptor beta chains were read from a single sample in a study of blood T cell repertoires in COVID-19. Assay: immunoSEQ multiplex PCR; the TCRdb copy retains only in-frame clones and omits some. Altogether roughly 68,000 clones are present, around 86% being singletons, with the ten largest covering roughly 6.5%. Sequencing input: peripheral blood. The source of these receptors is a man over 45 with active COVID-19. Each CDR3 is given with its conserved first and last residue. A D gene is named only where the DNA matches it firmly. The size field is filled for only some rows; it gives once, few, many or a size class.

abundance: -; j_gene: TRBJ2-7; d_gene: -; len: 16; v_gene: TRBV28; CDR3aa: CASRSTTGSSSYEQYF; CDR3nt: TGTGCCAGCAGATCCACCACCGGGTCCAGCTCCTACGAGCAGTACTTC
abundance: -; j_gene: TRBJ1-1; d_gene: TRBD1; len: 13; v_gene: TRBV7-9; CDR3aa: CASSSWDRQEAFF; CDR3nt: TGTGCCAGCAGCTCCTGGGACAGACAAGAAGCTTTCTTT
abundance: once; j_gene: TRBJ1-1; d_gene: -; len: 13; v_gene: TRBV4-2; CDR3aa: CASSQVQNTEAFF; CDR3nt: TGTGCCAGCAGCCAAGTACAGAACACTGAAGCTTTCTTT
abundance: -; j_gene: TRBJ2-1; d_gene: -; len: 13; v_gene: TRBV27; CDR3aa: CASSLSAAFEQFF; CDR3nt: TGTGCCAGCAGTTTATCGGCCGCATTTGAGCAGTTCTTC
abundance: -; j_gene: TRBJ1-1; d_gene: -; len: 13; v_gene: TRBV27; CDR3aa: CASSSEGRTEAFF; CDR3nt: TGTGCCAGCAGCTCCGAAGGGAGGACTGAAGCTTTCTTT
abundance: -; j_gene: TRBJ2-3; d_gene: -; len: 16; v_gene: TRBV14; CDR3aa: CASSPSWGTSTDTQYF; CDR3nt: TGTGCCAGCAGCCCTAGTTGGGGGACTAGCACAGATACGCAGTATTTT
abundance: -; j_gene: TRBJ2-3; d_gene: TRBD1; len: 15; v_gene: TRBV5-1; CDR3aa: CASSFRDSRTDTQYF; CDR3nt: TGCGCCAGCAGCTTTCGGGACAGTCGCACAGATACGCAGTATTTT
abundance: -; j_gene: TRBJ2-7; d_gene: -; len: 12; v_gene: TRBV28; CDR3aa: CASSRLDYEQYF; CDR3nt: TGTGCCAGCAGTCGATTAGACTACGAGCAGTACTTC
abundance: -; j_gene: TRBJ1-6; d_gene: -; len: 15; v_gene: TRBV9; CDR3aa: CASSGGDRNNSPLHF; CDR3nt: TGTGCCAGCAGCGGGGGGGACCGAAATAATTCACCCCTCCACTTT
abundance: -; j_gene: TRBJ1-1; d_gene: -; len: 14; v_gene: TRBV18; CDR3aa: CASSLQGMNTEAFF; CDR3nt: TGTGCCAGCTCACTTCAGGGAATGAACACTGAAGCTTTCTTT
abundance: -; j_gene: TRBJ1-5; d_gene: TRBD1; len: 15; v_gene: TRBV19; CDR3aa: CASSIGSGGNQPQHF; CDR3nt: TGTGCCAGTAGTATAGGGTCAGGGGGGAATCAGCCCCAGCATTTT
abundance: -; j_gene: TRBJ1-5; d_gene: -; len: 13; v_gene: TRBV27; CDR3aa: CASSLTGFQPQHF; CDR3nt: TGTGCCAGCAGTCTCACAGGTTTTCAGCCCCAGCATTTT
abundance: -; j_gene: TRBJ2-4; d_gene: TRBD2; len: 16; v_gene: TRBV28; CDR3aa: CASSLRLAGTENIQYF; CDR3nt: TGTGCCAGCAGTTTACGACTAGCGGGAACAGAAAACATTCAGTACTTC
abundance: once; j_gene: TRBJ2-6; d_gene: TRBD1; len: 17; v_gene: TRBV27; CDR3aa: CASSLAGGVPGANVLTF; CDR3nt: TGTGCCAGCAGTTTGGCAGGGGGCGTACCTGGGGCCAACGTCCTGACTTTC
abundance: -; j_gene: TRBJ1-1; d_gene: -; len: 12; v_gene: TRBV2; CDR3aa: CASSNRNTEAFF; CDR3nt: TGTGCCAGCAGTAACAGGAACACTGAAGCTTTCTTT
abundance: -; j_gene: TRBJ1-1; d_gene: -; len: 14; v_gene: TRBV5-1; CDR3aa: CASSTGTSHTEAFF; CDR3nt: TGCGCCAGCAGCACCGGGACATCCCACACTGAAGCTTTCTTT
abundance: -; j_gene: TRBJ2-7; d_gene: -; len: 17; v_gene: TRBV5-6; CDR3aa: CASSPTPSGQVSYEQYF; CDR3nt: TGTGCCAGCAGCCCGACCCCGTCTGGGCAGGTCTCCTACGAGCAGTACTTC